This T cell receptor beta chain emerged from a study of shared clonotypes between healthy human individuals. V was shortened by 8 bases and J by 0 bases, with 18 bases between the two germline ends. Germline V gene lookup returns CDR1 MNHEY and CDR2 SMNVEV (reference sequence). The CDR3 consists of 16 residues. The donors, all of them Caucasian adults, lived in Nashville, Tennessee. The table came from immunoSEQ multiplex PCR; TCRdb's copy has only in-frame clones and leaves some out. Of about 1.1 million clones detected, around 82% appear once; the ten largest clones hold around 0.47%. This TCR was recovered from a young man in good health. Some clones in this sample may be carry-over from other donors' samples. The sequenced sample consisted of memory CD4+ T cells from PBMCs. Documented subset: CD45RA-negative fraction. The genes are TRBV27 and TRBJ2-3; D is unclear. The CDR3 region is CASAPGLGRSTDTQYF. The DNA of the CDR3 is TGTGCCAGCGCACCGGGCCTGGGCCGTAGCACAGATACGCAGTATTTT.